Presented here are 15 T cell receptor beta chains from one specimen sequenced in a study of T cells in tumors after PD-1 blockade. Generated by immunoSEQ multiplex PCR, the TCRdb table keeps only in-frame clones and is missing some. The sample consists of 4,500 to 5,000 clones, 63% of them appearing once. Specimen: tumor tissue, collected after anti-PD-1 treatment. These receptor sequences come from a human donor with basal cell carcinoma.

The gene calls are TRBV9 and TRBJ1-2, with TRBD1 identical over 8 bases. The CDR3 consists of 12 residues. Germline lookup yields CDR1 SGDLS and CDR2 YYNGEE. Losses at the gene ends were 6 bases for V and 4 bases for J; bases not matched to a gene: 2. The CDR3 reads CASIGQGYGYTF. Here the CDR3 DNA reads TGTGCCAGCATTGGACAGGGCTATGGCTACACCTTC.

This clone was recorded a few times. The chain links TRBV27 to TRBJ1-6; TRBD1 agrees at 7 bases. Trimming took 0 bases from V and 11 from J; bases not matched to a gene: 10. The CDR3 covers 16 residues. In germline, CDR1 is MNHEY, CDR2 SMNVEV (reference sequence). The CDR3 DNA reads as TGTGCCAGCAGTTTATCCGGACAGGACTGGAGCGCACCCCTCCACTTT. Amino acids: CASSLSGQDWSAPLHF.

This clone was found a few times. The J gene is TRBJ2-3, the V gene TRBV10-1; D uncertain. V lost 4 bases and J lost 2, with 10 bases in between. The CDR3 runs to 14 residues. Germline CDR1 is WNHNN and CDR2 is SYGVQD (reference sequence). In nucleotides, the CDR3 is TGCGCCAGCAGTGTATCCAGGTCCACAGATACGCAGTATTTT. Protein: CASSVSRSTDTQYF.

The chain recombines TRBV27 with TRBJ1-6; 7 bases are a match to TRBD1. Germline assignment: CDR1 MNHEY and CDR2 SMNVEV (reference sequence). The V and J ends lost 6 bases and 4 bases, in that order; junction bases with no gene match: 6. CDR3 size: 15 residues. CDR3: CASSRGTDYNSPLHF. CDR3 nucleotides: TGTGCCAGCAGCCGAGGGACAGATTATAATTCACCCCTCCACTTT.

The J gene is TRBJ2-1, the V gene TRBV9; tentative D call: TRBD2 (5 bases). V lost 0 bases and J lost 6, with 13 bases in between. Germline loops: CDR1 SGDLS, CDR2 YYNGEE. This CDR3 is built from 15 residues. CDR3: CASSVGLGGFNEQFF. In nucleotides, the CDR3 is TGTGCCAGCAGCGTAGGATTGGGCGGGTTCAATGAGCAGTTCTTC.

The V and J genes are TRBV19 and TRBJ2-1; 7 bases fit TRBD2. The CDR3 has 15 residues. Per germline, CDR1 LNHDA and CDR2 SQIVND (reference sequence). V lost 2 bases, J lost 8 bases, and 9 bases stayed unmatched. The CDR3 sequence is CASSISGSGGDEQFF. CDR3 nucleotide sequence: TGTGCCAGTAGTATATCCGGCTCGGGGGGAGATGAGCAGTTCTTC.

The rearrangement uses TRBV5-6 and TRBJ1-2, with D unclear. The germline V gene encodes CDR1 SGHDT and CDR2 YYEEEE. The CDR3 loop spans 15 amino acids. The V gene lost 2 bases and the J gene lost 4 bases, with 15 bases spanning the gap. The CDR3 sequence is CASSFSGRLSYGYTF. Written as DNA, the CDR3 is TGTGCCAGCAGCTTCTCCGGGAGATTAAGCTATGGCTACACCTTC.

The chain uses TRBV5-1 and TRBJ1-2; D call uncertain. CDR1 SGHRS and CDR2 YFSETQ come from the germline V gene. The ends were cut back, 0 bases at V and 10 bases at J, with 10 bases in the middle. This CDR3 contains 12 residues. The CDR3 bases are TGCGCCAGCAGCTTGGATACCAGGTACTACACCTTC. Its translation: CASSLDTRYYTF.

The chain recombines TRBV19 with TRBJ1-1; 11 bases are shared with TRBD1. This CDR3 contains 15 residues. The V gene end was trimmed by 5 bases and the J gene end by 7 bases; junction bases not matched to a gene: 9. The germline V gene has CDR1 LNHDA and CDR2 SQIVND (reference sequence). CDR3 sequence reads: CASSARTGGAGEAFF. Written as DNA, the CDR3 is TGTGCCAGTAGTGCCCGGACAGGGGGCGCGGGTGAAGCTTTCTTT.

The V and J genes are TRBV30 and TRBJ1-3; D might be TRBD1 (6 bases). The V gene lost 5 bases and the J gene lost 4 bases, with 15 bases spanning the gap. This CDR3 spans 14 amino acids. The germline gives CDR1 GTSNPN, CDR2 SVGIG (reference sequence). The CDR3 sequence is CAWAGASLGNTIYF. DNA of the CDR3: TGTGCCTGGGCAGGGGCGTCTCTCGGAAACACCATATATTTT. Using reference TRBV30 and TRBJ1-3 for the parts outside the CDR3, the full variable domain is SQTIHQWPATLVQPVGSPLSLECTVEGTSNPNLYWYRQAAGRGLQLLFYSVGIGQISSEVPQNLSASRPQDRQFILSSKKLLLSDSGFYLCAWAGASLGNTIYFGEGSWLTVV.

The rearrangement uses TRBV3-1 (or the pseudogene TRBV3-2) and TRBJ1-5; D unclear. Deletions cut 3 bases from V and 5 bases from J, with 20 bases between. The CDR3 totals 17 residues. Germline loops: CDR1 LGHDT, CDR2 YNNKEL (reference sequence). In DNA, the CDR3 is TGTGCCAGCAGCCACACCCATCCCATTTTTGGTCATCAGCCCCAGCATTTT. Amino acid sequence: CASSHTHPIFGHQPQHF.

A note on this clone: A much larger clone sits a single nucleotide away, making a read error possible. The rearrangement links TRBV7-3 to TRBJ2-2; 11 nucleotides align to TRBD2. The CDR3 length is 16 residues. Germline CDR1 SGHTA, CDR2 FQGTGA. After removal of 0 bases from V and 10 bases from J, the junction contained 7 bases not matched to a gene. This CDR3 reads CASSLTVAGGPEELFF. Written as DNA, the CDR3 is TGTGCCAGCAGCTTAACGGTAGCGGGGGGGCCTGAGGAGCTGTTTTTT.

Only one count was recorded for this clone. The V gene is TRBV29-1, the J gene TRBJ2-7, with TRBD1 as a possible D gene (5 bases). Deletions cut 3 bases from V and 4 bases from J, with 13 bases between. This CDR3 comprises 13 residues. Per the germline V gene, CDR1 is SQVTM and CDR2 is ANQGSEA. DNA for the CDR3: TGCAGCGTTGAGACAGATTCCCGATACGAGCAGTACTTC. This encodes CSVETDSRYEQYF.

CDR3 sequence: CASSQGLTLTAEQYF. In DNA, the CDR3 is TGCGCCAGCAGCCAGGGACTTACGCTAACCGCCGAGCAGTACTTC. This sequence joins TRBV5-1 and TRBJ2-7, with D perhaps TRBD2 (6 bases). The V end lost 4 bases, the J end lost 6 bases, and 20 bases lay between the germline ends. The germline V gene has CDR1 SGHRS and CDR2 YFSETQ. This CDR3 is built from 15 residues.

The chain combines TRBV18 with TRBJ2-2, with D unclear. CDR1 KGHSH and CDR2 LQKENI come from the germline V gene. The CDR3 covers 15 residues. Trimming removed 0 bases from V and 7 bases from J, with 12 bases in between. The CDR3 reads CASSPPSIGFGELFF. The CDR3 DNA is TGTGCCAGCTCACCACCTTCCATAGGGTTCGGGGAGCTGTTTTTT.